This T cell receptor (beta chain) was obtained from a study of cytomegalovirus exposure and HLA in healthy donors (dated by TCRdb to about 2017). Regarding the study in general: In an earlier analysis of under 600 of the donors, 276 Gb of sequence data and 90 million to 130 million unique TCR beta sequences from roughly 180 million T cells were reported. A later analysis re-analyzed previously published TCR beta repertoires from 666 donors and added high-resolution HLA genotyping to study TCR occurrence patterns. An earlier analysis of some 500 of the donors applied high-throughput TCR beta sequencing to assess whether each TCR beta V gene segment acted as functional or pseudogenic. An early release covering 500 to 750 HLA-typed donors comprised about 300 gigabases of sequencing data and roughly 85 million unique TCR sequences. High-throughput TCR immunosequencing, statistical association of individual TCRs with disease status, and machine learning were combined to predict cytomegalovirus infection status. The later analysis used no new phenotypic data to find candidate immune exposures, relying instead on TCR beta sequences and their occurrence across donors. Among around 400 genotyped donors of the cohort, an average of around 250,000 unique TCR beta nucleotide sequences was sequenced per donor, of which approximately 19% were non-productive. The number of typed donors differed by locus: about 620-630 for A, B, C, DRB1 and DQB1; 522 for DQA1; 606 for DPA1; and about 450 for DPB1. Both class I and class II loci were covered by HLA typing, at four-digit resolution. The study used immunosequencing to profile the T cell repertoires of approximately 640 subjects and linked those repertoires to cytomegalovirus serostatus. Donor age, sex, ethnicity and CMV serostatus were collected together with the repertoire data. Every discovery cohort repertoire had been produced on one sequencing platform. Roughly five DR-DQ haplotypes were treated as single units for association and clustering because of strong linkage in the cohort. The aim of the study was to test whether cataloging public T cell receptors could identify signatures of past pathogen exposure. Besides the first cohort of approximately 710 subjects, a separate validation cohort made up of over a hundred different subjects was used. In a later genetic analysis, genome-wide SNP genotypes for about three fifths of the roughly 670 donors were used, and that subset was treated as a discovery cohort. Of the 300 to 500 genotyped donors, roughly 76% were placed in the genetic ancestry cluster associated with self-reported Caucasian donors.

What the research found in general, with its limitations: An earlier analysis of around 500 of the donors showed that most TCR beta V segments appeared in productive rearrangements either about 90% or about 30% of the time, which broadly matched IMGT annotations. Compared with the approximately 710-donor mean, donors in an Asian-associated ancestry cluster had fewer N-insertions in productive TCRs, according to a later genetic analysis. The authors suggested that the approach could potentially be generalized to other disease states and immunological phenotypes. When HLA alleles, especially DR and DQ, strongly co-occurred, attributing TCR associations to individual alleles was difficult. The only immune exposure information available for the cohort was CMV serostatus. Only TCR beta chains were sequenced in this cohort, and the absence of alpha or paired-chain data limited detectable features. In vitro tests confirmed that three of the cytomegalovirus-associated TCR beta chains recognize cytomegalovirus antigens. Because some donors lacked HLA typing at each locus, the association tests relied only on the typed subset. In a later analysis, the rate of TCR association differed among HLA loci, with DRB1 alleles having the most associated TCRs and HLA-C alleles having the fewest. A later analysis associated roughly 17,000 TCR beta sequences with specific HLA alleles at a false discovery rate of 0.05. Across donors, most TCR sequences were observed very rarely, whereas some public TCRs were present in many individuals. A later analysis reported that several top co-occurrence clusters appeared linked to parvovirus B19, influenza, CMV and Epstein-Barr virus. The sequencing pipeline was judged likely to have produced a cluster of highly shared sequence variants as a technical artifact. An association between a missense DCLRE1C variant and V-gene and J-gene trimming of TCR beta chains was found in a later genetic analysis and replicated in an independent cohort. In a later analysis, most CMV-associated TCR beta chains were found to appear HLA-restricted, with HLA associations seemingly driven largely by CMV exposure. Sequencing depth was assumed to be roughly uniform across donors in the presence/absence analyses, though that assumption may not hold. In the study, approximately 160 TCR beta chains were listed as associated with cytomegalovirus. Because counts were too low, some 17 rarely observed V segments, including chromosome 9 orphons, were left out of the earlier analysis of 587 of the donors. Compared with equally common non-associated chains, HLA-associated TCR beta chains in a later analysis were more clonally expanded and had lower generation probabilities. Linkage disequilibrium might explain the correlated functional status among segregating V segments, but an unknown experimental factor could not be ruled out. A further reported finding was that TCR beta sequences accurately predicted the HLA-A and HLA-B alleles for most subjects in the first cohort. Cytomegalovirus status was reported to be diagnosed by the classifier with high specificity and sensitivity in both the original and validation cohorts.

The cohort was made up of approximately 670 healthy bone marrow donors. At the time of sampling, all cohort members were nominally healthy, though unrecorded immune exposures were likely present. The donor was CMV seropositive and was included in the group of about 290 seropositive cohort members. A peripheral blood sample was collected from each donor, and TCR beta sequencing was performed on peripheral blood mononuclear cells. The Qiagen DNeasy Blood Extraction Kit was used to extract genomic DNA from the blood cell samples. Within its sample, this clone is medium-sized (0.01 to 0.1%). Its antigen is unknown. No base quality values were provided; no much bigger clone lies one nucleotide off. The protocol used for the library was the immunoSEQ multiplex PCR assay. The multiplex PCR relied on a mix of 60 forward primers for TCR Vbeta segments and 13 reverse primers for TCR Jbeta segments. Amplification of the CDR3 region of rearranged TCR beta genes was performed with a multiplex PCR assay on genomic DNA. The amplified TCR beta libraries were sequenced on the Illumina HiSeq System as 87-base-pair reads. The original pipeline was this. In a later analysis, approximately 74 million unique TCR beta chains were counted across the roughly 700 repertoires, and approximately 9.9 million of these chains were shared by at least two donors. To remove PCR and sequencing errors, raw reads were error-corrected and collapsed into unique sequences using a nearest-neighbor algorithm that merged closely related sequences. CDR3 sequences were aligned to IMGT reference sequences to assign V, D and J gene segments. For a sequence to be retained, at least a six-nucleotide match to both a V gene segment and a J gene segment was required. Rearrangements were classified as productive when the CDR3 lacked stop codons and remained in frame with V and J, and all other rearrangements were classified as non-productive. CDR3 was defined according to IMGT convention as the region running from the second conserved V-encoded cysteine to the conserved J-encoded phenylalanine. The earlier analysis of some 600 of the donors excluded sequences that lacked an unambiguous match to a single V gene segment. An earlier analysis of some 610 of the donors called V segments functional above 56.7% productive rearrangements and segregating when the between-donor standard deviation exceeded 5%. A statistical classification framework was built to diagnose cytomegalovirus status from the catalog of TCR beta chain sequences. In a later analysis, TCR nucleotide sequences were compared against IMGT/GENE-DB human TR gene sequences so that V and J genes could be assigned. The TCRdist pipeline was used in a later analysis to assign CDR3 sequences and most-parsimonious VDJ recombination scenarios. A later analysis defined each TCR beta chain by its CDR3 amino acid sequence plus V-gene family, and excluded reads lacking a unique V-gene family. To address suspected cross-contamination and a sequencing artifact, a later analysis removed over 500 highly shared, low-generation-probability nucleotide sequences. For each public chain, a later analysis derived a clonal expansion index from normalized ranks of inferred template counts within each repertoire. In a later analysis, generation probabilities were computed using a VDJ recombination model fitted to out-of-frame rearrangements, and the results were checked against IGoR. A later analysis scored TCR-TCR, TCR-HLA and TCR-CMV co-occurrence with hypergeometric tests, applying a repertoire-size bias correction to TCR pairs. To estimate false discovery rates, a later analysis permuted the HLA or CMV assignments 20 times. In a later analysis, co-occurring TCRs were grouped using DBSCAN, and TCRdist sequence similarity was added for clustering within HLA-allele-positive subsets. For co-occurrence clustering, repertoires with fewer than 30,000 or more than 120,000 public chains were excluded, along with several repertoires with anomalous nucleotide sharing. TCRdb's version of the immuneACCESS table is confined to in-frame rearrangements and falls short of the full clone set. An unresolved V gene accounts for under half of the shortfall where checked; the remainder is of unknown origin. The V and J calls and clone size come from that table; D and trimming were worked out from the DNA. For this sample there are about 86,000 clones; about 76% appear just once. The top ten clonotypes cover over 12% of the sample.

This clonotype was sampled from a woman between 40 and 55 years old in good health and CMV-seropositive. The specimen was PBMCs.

The CDR3 reads CATSDRPNTEAFF. The nucleotides are TGTGCCACTTCGGACAGACCGAACACTGAAGCTTTCTTT. The rearrangement combines TRBV27 with TRBJ1-1; 6 matching bases give a weak D call of TRBD1. Cut back by 10 bases and 1 base, the V and J ends lie 13 bases apart. Counted from cysteine to phenylalanine, this CDR3 has 13 amino acids. CDR3 DNA is the only sequence kept; it has 39 bases, read in frame from the first base. Per the germline V gene (reference sequence), MNHEY is the CDR1 and SMNVEV is the CDR2.